The clone carrying this TCR beta chain was found many times. Data came from immunoSEQ multiplex PCR; TCRdb stores just in-frame clones and leaves some out. There are 24,000 or so clones in the sample, none observed a single time. The record originates from a study of T cells after posttransplantation cyclophosphamide. A marrow graft followed busulfan-fludarabine conditioning, with cyclophosphamide on days +3 and +4. This CDR3 has 14 amino acids. V was cut by 0 bases and J by 4 bases, with 8 bases left in between. CDR1 SGDLS and CDR2 YYNGEE come from the germline V gene. The receptor's source is a young adult male patient who received an allogeneic stem cell transplant from a related donor, was CMV-positive, and had no GVHD. Part of the T cell pool may stem from the graft donor. The specimen was PBMCs, collected after allogeneic stem cell transplant with posttransplant cyclophosphamide. V usage is TRBV9 and J usage is TRBJ1-3; D is uncertain. The CDR3 sequence is CASSVAPGGNTIYF. The CDR3 DNA sequence: TGTGCCAGCAGCGTAGCTCCAGGAGGAAACACCATATATTTT.